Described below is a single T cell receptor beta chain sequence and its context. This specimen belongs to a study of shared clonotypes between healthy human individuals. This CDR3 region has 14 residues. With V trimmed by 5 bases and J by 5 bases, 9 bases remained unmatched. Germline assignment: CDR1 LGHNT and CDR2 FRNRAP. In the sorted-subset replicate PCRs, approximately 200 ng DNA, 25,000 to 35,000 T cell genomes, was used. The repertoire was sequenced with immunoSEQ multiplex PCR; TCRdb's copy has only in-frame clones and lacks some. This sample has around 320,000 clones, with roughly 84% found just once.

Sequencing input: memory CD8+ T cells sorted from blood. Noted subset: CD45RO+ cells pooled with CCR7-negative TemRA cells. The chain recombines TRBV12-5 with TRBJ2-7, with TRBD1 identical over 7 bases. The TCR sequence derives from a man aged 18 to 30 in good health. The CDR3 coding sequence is TGTGCTAGTGGTCTCCCAGGGGGTCTCGACGAGCAGTACTTC. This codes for CASGLPGGLDEQYF.